The 28 T cell receptor beta chains reported below all come from one sample, sequenced in a study of read filtering for tumor transcriptome and immune sequencing. The library was built from roughly 400 ng RNA with molecular barcoded adaptors for alpha/delta and beta/gamma chains. TCRdb recomputed calls from the reads with MiXCR, one row per CDR3 protein. The sample holds fewer than 45,000 distinct CDR3 sequences, around an eighth seen once. Input material: a population of CD138-negative cells sorted from bone marrow. These receptors all stem from a donor aged 40 or older with multiple myeloma.

This clonotype appeared many times. This sequence joins TRBV15 and TRBJ2-1; D is undetermined. The CDR3 has 14 amino acids. V was shortened by 5 bases and J by 8 bases, with 16 bases between the two germline ends. CDR1 is LNHNV and CDR2 is YYDKDF in the germline V gene (reference sequence). The CDR3 region is CATSPMGFGDEQFF. The CDR3 DNA sequence: TGTGCCACCAGCCCTATGGGGTTTGGGGATGAGCAGTTCTTC.

The chain combines TRBV20-1 with TRBJ2-5; TRBD2 aligns across 9 bases. The germline gives CDR1 DFQATT, CDR2 SNEGSKA (reference sequence). The ends lost 0 bases at V and 5 bases at J; junction bases unmatched: 4. The CDR3 has 14 residues. The CDR3: CSARDLAGCETQYF. The CDR3 bases are TGCAGTGCTAGAGATCTAGCGGGATGTGAGACCCAGTACTTC.

This clonotype was observed many times. In nucleotides, the CDR3 is TGCAGTGCTAGATCGTCCGGAACTGAAGCTTTCTTT. Protein product: CSARSSGTEAFF. This chain connects TRBV20-1 to TRBJ1-1; D unclear. Trimming pared 2 bases from V and 5 bases from J, leaving 9 bases between. Germline V gene sequence: CDR1 DFQATT, CDR2 SNEGSKA (reference sequence). The CDR3 is 12 residues long.

This sequence joins TRBV5-5 and TRBJ2-7, with 11 bases matching TRBD1. Trimming removed 3 bases from V and 5 bases from J; junction bases left unmatched: 4. The CDR3 contains 14 residues. The V gene's germline CDR1 is SGHKS and CDR2 YYEKEE (reference sequence). The CDR3 bases are TGTGCCAGCAGCTGGGACAGGGGGAGTAACGAGCAGTACTTC. Amino acid sequence: CASSWDRGSNEQYF.

The sample holds many counts of this clonotype. The gene calls are TRBV19 and TRBJ2-2; D remains ambiguous. V lost 5 bases and J lost 4, with 8 bases in between. The length of the CDR3 is 13 residues. The germline gives CDR1 LNHDA, CDR2 SQIVND (reference sequence). Here the CDR3 DNA reads TGTGCCAGTAGTTGGGTATCCACCGGGGAGCTGTTTTTT. This translates into CASSWVSTGELFF.

This chain links TRBV3-1 with TRBJ2-2, with unresolved D. The CDR3 has 14 amino acids. V was shortened by 4 bases and J by 8 bases, with 14 bases between the two germline ends. Germline lookup yields CDR1 LGHDT and CDR2 YNNKEL (reference sequence). The CDR3 protein is CASSPHVDGGELFF. CDR3 coding DNA: TGTGCCAGCAGCCCTCACGTTGATGGGGGGGAGCTGTTTTTT.

This clonotype occurred many times. This chain connects TRBV28 to TRBJ2-6; perhaps TRBD2 as D (5 bases). There are 17 residues in the CDR3. The germline V gene has CDR1 MDHEN and CDR2 SYDVKM. V lost 3 bases to trimming and J lost 4 bases, with 16 bases between them. CDR3 nucleotide sequence: TGTGCCAGCAGTTTTCCCTCGGTTGGGAGAGGGGCCAACGTCCTGACTTTC. Translation: CASSFPSVGRGANVLTF. Complete variable domain (other parts from reference TRBV28 and TRBJ2-6): DVKVTQSSRYLVKRTGEKVFLECVQDMDHENMFWYRQDPGLGLRLIYFSYDVKMKEKGDIPEGYSVSREKKERFSLILESASTNQTSMYLCASSFPSVGRGANVLTFGAGSRLTVL.

This clonotype showed up just a few times. The gene calls are TRBV5-1 and TRBJ2-2; 12 bases agree with TRBD2. V lost 2 bases, J lost 4 bases, and 0 bases stayed unmatched. CDR1 SGHRS and CDR2 YFSETQ come from the germline V gene. CDR3 length: 15 residues. Written as DNA, the CDR3 is TGCGCCAGCAGCTTACTAGCGGGAGGCACCGGGGAGCTGTTTTTT. This codes for CASSLLAGGTGELFF. Full variable domain (remainder filled in from reference TRBV5-1 and TRBJ2-2): KAGVTQTPRYLIKTRGQQVTLSCSPISGHRSVSWYQQTPGQGLQFLFEYFSETQRNKGNFPGRFSGRQFSNSRSEMNVSTLELGDSALYLCASSLLAGGTGELFFGEGSRLTVL.

This clonotype was detected ten times or more. This chain links TRBV6-2 or TRBV6-3 with TRBJ2-7, with a tentative D call TRBD1 (6 bases). Germline loops: CDR1 MNHEY, CDR2 SVGEGT. The CDR3 is made up of 16 amino acids. V was trimmed by 4 bases and J by 5 bases, leaving 21 bases between them. The chain's CDR3 is CASSSPSTDRNDEQYF. CDR3 nucleotide sequence: TGTGCCAGCAGTTCCCCATCTACCGACAGGAATGACGAGCAGTACTTC.

This clonotype appeared many times. The chain employs TRBV12-3 or TRBV12-4 and TRBJ2-7; TRBD1 agrees at 7 bases. The CDR3 consists of 15 residues. After removal of 6 bases from V and 2 bases from J, the junction contained 10 bases not matched to a gene. This CDR3 is CASSPTTGYAYEQYF. As DNA, the CDR3 is TGTGCCAGCAGCCCGACGACAGGGTATGCCTACGAGCAGTACTTC.

The rearrangement uses TRBV5-1 and TRBJ2-1; D is uncertain. The germline CDR1 and CDR2 sequences are SGHRS and YFSETQ. The V end lost 3 bases, the J end lost 6 bases, and 16 bases lay between the germline ends. CDR3 length equals 15 residues. Written as DNA, the CDR3 is TGCGCCAGCAGCTACAGCGAGAGAACCTTCAATGAGCAGTTCTTC. Its translation is CASSYSERTFNEQFF.

About this clonotype itself: A much larger clone lies one base from this, so it may be a read error. The chain is built from TRBV7-2 and TRBJ2-7; D possibly corresponds to TRBD2 (5 bases). Looked up from germline, CDR1 is SGHTA and CDR2 is FQGNSA. The length of the CDR3 is 17 residues. This CDR3 is CAGSRRGGQASSYEQYF. The CDR3 nucleotides are TGTGCCGGCAGCCGACGCGGCGGGCAGGCGAGCTCCTACGAGCAGTACTTC.

This clonotype showed up just a few times. The rearrangement links TRBV4-3 to TRBJ2-2; possible D gene TRBD1, 5 bases. CDR1 is LGHNA and CDR2 is YSLEER in the germline V gene. Deletions cut 0 bases from V and 4 bases from J, with 9 bases between. The CDR3 extends over 15 amino acids. CDR3 bases: TGCGCCAGCAGCCAAGAGAACAGGATCACCGGGGAGCTGTTTTTT. It codes for CASSQENRITGELFF.

The sample holds many counts of this clonotype. The chain employs TRBV12-3 or TRBV12-4 and TRBJ1-5, with D unresolved. V was pared by 6 bases and J by 0 bases, with 3 bases between. This CDR3 is built from 12 residues. The CDR3 is CASRFSNQPQHF. The CDR3 nucleotides are TGTGCCAGCAGGTTTAGCAATCAGCCCCAGCATTTT.

Many counts were recorded for this clonotype. The chain combines TRBV15 with TRBJ2-7, with D maybe TRBD2 (5 bases). Deletions cut 1 base from V and 6 bases from J, with 10 bases between. Germline V gene data show CDR1 as LNHNV and CDR2 as YYDKDF (reference sequence). CDR3 length equals 13 residues. The CDR3 nucleotides read TGTGCCACCAGCAGAGCGGGGAACGTCGAGCAGTACTTC. Translation: CATSRAGNVEQYF.

Notes on this clonotype: A much bigger clone sits one base away, suggesting this may be a read error. V and J are TRBV6-2 or TRBV6-3 and TRBJ2-1; D remains unclear. V was shortened by 6 bases and J by 8 bases, with 11 bases between the two germline ends. The CDR3 spans 12 residues. CDR1 and CDR2 (germline): MNHEY, SVGEGT. For the CDR3, the DNA is TGTGCCAGCAGCCTGAAATACTATGAGCAGTTCTTC. It encodes CASSLKYYEQFF.

This clonotype was seen only once. A single base is all that separates this from a far larger clone, so a read error is likely. Since the CDR3 does not end with the conserved phenylalanine or tryptophan, this likely comes from a read error. The CDR3 sequence: CASSLVSDNLYEQYS. As DNA, the CDR3 is TGTGCCAGCAGCTTGGTTAGCGACAATCTGTACGAGCAGTACTCC. The gene calls are TRBV5-6 and TRBJ2-5; D is perhaps TRBD2 (5 bases). The J call is doubtful: the DNA matches TRBJ2-7 better. CDR1 SGHDT and CDR2 YYEEEE come from the germline V gene. CDR3 size: 15 residues.

This clonotype appeared many times. The chain links TRBV10-1 to TRBJ2-7; D ambiguous. Germline lookup yields CDR1 WNHNN and CDR2 SYGVQD (reference sequence). The CDR3 extends over 13 amino acids. Trimming took 5 bases from V and 2 from J, leaving 10 bases between them. As DNA, the CDR3 is TGCGCCAGCAGTCCGGCAGTCACCTACGAGCAGTACTTC. It yields the protein CASSPAVTYEQYF.

V is TRBV14 and J is TRBJ1-3; D gene uncertain. The CDR3 runs to 12 residues. From germline, CDR1 is SGHDN and CDR2 FVKESK. V dropped 0 bases and J dropped 5 bases, with 2 bases sitting between them. CDR3 region: CASSQDRNTIYF. In DNA, the CDR3 is TGTGCCAGCAGCCAAGACAGAAACACCATATATTTT.

There are many counts of this clonotype. This chain joins TRBV7-9 and TRBJ1-5; weak D call: TRBD1 (5 bases). The germline gives CDR1 SEHNR, CDR2 FQNEAQ (reference sequence). The CDR3 sequence is 14 residues long. With 6 bases removed from V and 1 base from J, the gap between germline ends came to 10 bases. In DNA form, the CDR3 reads TGTGCCAGCAGTCCACAGGACAGCAATCAGCCCCAGCATTTT. Protein product: CASSPQDSNQPQHF. Full variable domain (outside the CDR3, taken from reference TRBV7-9 and TRBJ1-5): DTGVSQNPRHKITKRGQNVTFRCDPISEHNRLYWYRQTLGQGPEFLTYFQNEAQLEKSRLLSDRFSAERPKGSFSTLEIQRTEQGDSAMYLCASSPQDSNQPQHFGDGTRLSIL.

This clonotype appeared many times. The rearrangement joins TRBV10-3 to TRBJ1-1, with a possible D match to TRBD1 (5 bases). Germline V gene sequence: CDR1 ENHRY, CDR2 SYGVKD. V was pared by 10 bases and J by 9 bases, with 24 bases between. This CDR3 has 14 residues. CDR3 in amino acids: CASRLDSFLNKAFF. The CDR3, as DNA: TGTGCCAGCCGGCTTGACAGCTTTTTAAACAAAGCTTTCTTT.

Many counts were recorded for this clonotype. This chain uses TRBV7-9 with TRBJ1-5; D gene ambiguous. Trimming stripped 0 bases from V and 0 bases from J, with 9 bases between. The CDR3 spans 16 residues. CDR1 SEHNR and CDR2 FQNEAQ come from the germline V gene (reference sequence). The CDR3 DNA follows: TGTGCCAGCAGCTTAGCGTCCCGGCGTAGCAATCAGCCCCAGCATTTT. It is translated as CASSLASRRSNQPQHF.

This clonotype was recorded at least ten times. This rearrangement joins TRBV11-2 to TRBJ2-7; 8 nucleotides agree with TRBD1. The CDR3 totals 15 residues. CDR1 SGHAT and CDR2 FQNNGV come from the germline V gene. V trimming: 0 bases; J trimming: 4 bases; junction bases outside the gene matches: 5. CDR3 sequence: CASSLDTGGMYEQYF. The CDR3 DNA sequence: TGTGCCAGCAGCTTAGATACAGGGGGAATGTACGAGCAGTACTTC.

This clonotype was detected once. One junction end does not reproduce the germline sequence, and a read error may be involved. J is TRBJ2-3 and V is TRBV11-2, with TRBD2 matching over 7 bases. This CDR3 contains 18 residues. Germline V gene sequence: CDR1 SGHAT, CDR2 FQNNGV. CDR3 in amino acids: CASSSRTGTTTTTETQYF. For the CDR3, the DNA is TGTGCCAGCAGCTCACGAACCGGGACTACCACAACCACAGAGACGCAGTATTTT.

This clonotype has only a few counts. The V gene is TRBV4-1, the J gene TRBJ2-1; TRBD2 matches at 12 bases. Germline V gives CDR1 MGHRA, CDR2 YSYEKL. The CDR3 is 15 amino acids. V lost 6 bases to trimming and J lost 5 bases; unmatched junction nucleotides: 5. The CDR3 protein is CASSRTSGVNNEQFF. CDR3 bases: TGCGCCAGCAGTCGGACTAGCGGGGTTAACAATGAGCAGTTCTTC.

V and J are TRBV12-3 or TRBV12-4 and TRBJ1-1; D not certain. Trimming stripped 8 bases from V and 6 bases from J, with 16 bases between. The CDR3 consists of 13 residues. CDR3 loop: CASGLHGWPEAFF. The CDR3 DNA is TGTGCCAGCGGTCTCCACGGGTGGCCTGAAGCTTTCTTT.

By share, this clonotype counts as medium-sized. The chain joins TRBV7-8 to TRBJ2-1; 11 bases are a match to TRBD2. The CDR3 is 16 residues long. Germline assignment: CDR1 SGHVS and CDR2 FQNEAQ. V lost 4 bases, J lost 5 bases, and 7 bases stayed unmatched. The CDR3 nucleotides are TGTGCCAGCAGCTCGGGGCTAGCGGGAGGCAACAATGAGCAGTTCTTC. It is translated as CASSSGLAGGNNEQFF.

Turning to this clonotype: This probably arose from a read error, given a far larger clone one base away. The chain couples TRBV7-2 to TRBJ2-7, with D possibly called TRBD1 or TRBD2 (7 bases each). This CDR3 contains 13 residues. With 5 bases removed from V and 5 bases from J, the gap between germline ends came to 13 bases. Germline CDR1 SGHTA, CDR2 FQGNSA. The chain's CDR3 is CASSLQGGNEQYF. In DNA form, the CDR3 reads TGTGCCAGCAGCCTTCAGGGGGGGAACGAGCAGTACTTC.